These 20 T cell receptor beta chains were sequenced from one sample in a study of blood T cell repertoires in COVID-19 (dated by TCRdb to the early 2020s). Libraries came from the immunoSEQ multiplex PCR assay. Sourced from immuneACCESS, this table was stored by TCRdb with only in-frame sequences that have V and J called. A share of the clones is absent; for the studies checked, an unresolved V gene accounts for under half, and the remainder has no known explanation. Counted in this sample were fewer than 400,000 clones; about nine tenths of them appeared once. Clones ranked in the top ten supply approximately 1.5% of the sample. Sequenced input: PBMCs or T cells enriched from blood (not recorded which). The receptor set was obtained from a woman aged 25 to 39 who had recovered from COVID-19.

Concerning this clone: One end of the junction varies from germline; a read error may be responsible. The chain links TRBV7-7 to TRBJ2-5; 10 bases line up with TRBD2. CDR1 and CDR2 (germline): SSHAT, FNYEAQ (reference sequence). The CDR3 has 15 residues. CDR3 sequence (DNA): TGTGCTAGCAGCTCCAGCGGGGGGGCCGGGGAGACCCAGTACTTC. This sequence encodes CASSSSGGAGETQYF.

The count of this clone is one. The gene calls are TRBV4-2 and TRBJ2-5, with TRBD2 matching over 9 bases. V lost 2 bases, J lost 2 bases, and 6 bases stayed unmatched. This CDR3 contains 16 residues. The germline gives CDR1 LGHNA, CDR2 YNFKEQ. The CDR3 region has the DNA TGTGCCAGCAGCCAAATCCTAGCGGGGAGGCAAGAGACCCAGTACTTC. Protein product: CASSQILAGRQETQYF.

Concerning this clone: The sample contains more than one DNA sequence encoding this CDR3. This chain links TRBV18 with TRBJ1-2; 7 bases line up with TRBD1. Trimming cost V 0 bases and J 4 bases; bases outside gene matches: 5. The CDR3 contains 15 residues. Germline loops: CDR1 KGHSH, CDR2 LQKENI. The CDR3 nucleotides read TGTGCCAGCTCACCACCGACGACAGGGACCTATGGCTACACCTTC. Amino acid sequence: CASSPPTTGTYGYTF.

This clone has a single count. This chain connects TRBV5-1 to TRBJ2-7; TRBD2 is a possible D gene (6 bases). The CDR3 is made up of 13 amino acids. In germline, CDR1 is SGHRS, CDR2 YFSETQ. V was cut by 2 bases and J by 5 bases, with 11 bases left in between. CDR3 coding DNA: TGCGCCAGCAGCTTCACGGGAGTCGACGAGCAGTACTTC. Translation gives CASSFTGVDEQYF.

The rearrangement links TRBV6-1 to TRBJ2-3; a weak D match, TRBD2 (7 bases). Germline CDR1 reads MNHNS; CDR2 reads SASEGT. Trimming stripped 1 base from V and 0 bases from J, with 11 bases between. This CDR3 has 16 amino acids. The CDR3: CASSEVPGGSTDTQYF. The CDR3 nucleotides read TGTGCCAGCAGTGAAGTGCCGGGGGGCAGCACAGATACGCAGTATTTT.

This clone was seen once. The rearrangement uses TRBV28 and TRBJ2-1, with TRBD2 matching over 9 bases. This CDR3 spans 16 amino acids. The V gene's germline CDR1 is MDHEN and CDR2 SYDVKM. The V gene end was trimmed by 0 bases and the J gene end by 1 base; junction bases not matched to a gene: 1. CDR3 coding DNA: TGTGCCAGCAGTTTATGGACTAGCGGATCCTACAATGAGCAGTTCTTC. Translated: CASSLWTSGSYNEQFF.

The J gene is TRBJ1-2, the V gene TRBV28; no firm D call. CDR1 and CDR2 from the germline V gene are MDHEN and SYDVKM. The CDR3 is 12 amino acids. The V gene lost 5 bases and the J gene lost 3 bases, with 7 bases spanning the gap. CDR3 in DNA: TGTGCCAGCAGTCAACGGGACTATGGCTACACCTTC. It codes for CASSQRDYGYTF.

This clone was observed a single time. The genes are TRBV28 and TRBJ2-1, with TRBD2 as a possible D gene (5 bases). The germline V gene has CDR1 MDHEN and CDR2 SYDVKM. V lost 5 bases, J lost 2 bases, and 7 bases lay in between. CDR3 size: 13 residues. CDR3 loop: CASSHGTYNEQFF. The CDR3 DNA sequence: TGTGCCAGCAGTCACGGGACCTACAATGAGCAGTTCTTC.

The chain employs TRBV27 and TRBJ2-2; the D gene is possibly TRBD2 (5 bases). Germline CDR1 MNHEY, CDR2 SMNVEV (reference sequence). V lost 3 bases to trimming and J lost 6 bases, with 14 bases between them. This CDR3 has 15 residues. CDR3 DNA: TGTGCCAGCAGTTTTTACGGGGTGAGCGCCGGGGAGCTGTTTTTT. It translates to CASSFYGVSAGELFF.

V usage is TRBV4-3 and J usage is TRBJ2-3; 9 nucleotides line up with TRBD2. In germline, CDR1 is LGHNA, CDR2 YSLEER. J was trimmed by 3 bases and V by 8 bases; bases with no gene match: 3. The CDR3 length is 13 residues. DNA of the CDR3: TGCGCCAGCGCGACTAGCGGAACAGATACGCAGTATTTT. This gives the protein CASATSGTDTQYF.

This chain connects TRBV5-1 to TRBJ1-4, with 7 nucleotides matching TRBD1. The CDR3 has 15 residues. The ends lost 4 bases at V and 3 bases at J; junction bases unmatched: 6. Germline V gene lookup returns CDR1 SGHRS and CDR2 YFSETQ. The CDR3 reads CASSPGTASNEKLFF. Written as DNA, the CDR3 is TGCGCCAGCAGCCCAGGGACAGCCTCTAATGAAAAACTGTTTTTT.

The chain links TRBV9 to TRBJ1-1, with a weak D call TRBD1 (6 bases). This CDR3 is built from 13 residues. Deletions cut 2 bases from V and 10 bases from J, with 15 bases between. Germline V gene sequence: CDR1 SGDLS, CDR2 YYNGEE. The CDR3 protein is CASSVEPQGTAFF. In nucleotides, the CDR3 is TGTGCCAGCAGCGTTGAGCCACAGGGTACAGCTTTCTTT.

The chain joins TRBV7-2 to TRBJ2-3; D not resolved. Trimming pared 5 bases from V and 10 bases from J, leaving 31 bases between. Germline lookup yields CDR1 SGHTA and CDR2 FQGNSA. This CDR3 has 18 amino acids. This CDR3 is CASSPTLGLSLFPAAQYF. The CDR3 coding sequence is TGTGCCAGCAGCCCAACCTTGGGCCTATCCCTTTTCCCAGCTGCGCAGTATTTT.

The genes are TRBV5-1 and TRBJ2-2; a possible D gene is TRBD2 (6 bases). Looked up from germline, CDR1 is SGHRS and CDR2 is YFSETQ. V lost 1 base, J lost 1 base, and 8 bases lay in between. The CDR3 consists of 15 residues. The CDR3 DNA is TGCGCCAGCAGCTTGCCGGGAGTGAACACCGGGGAGCTGTTTTTT. Protein product: CASSLPGVNTGELFF.

The chain employs TRBV2 and TRBJ2-5, with D tentatively TRBD1 (6 bases). Per the germline V gene, CDR1 is SNHLY and CDR2 is FYNNEI. Trimming removed 3 bases from V and 2 bases from J, with 10 bases in between. The CDR3 spans 14 residues. Here the CDR3 DNA reads TGTGCCAGCAGTGATCCTGGACAGCAAGAGACCCAGTACTTC. As protein: CASSDPGQQETQYF. Variable domain in full (rest from reference TRBV2 and TRBJ2-5): EPEVTQTPSHQVTQMGQEVILRCVPISNHLYFYWYRQILGQKVEFLVSFYNNEISEKSEIFDDQFSVERPDGSNFTLKIRSTKLEDSAMYFCASSDPGQQETQYFGPGTRLLVL.

The gene calls are TRBV3-1 (or the pseudogene TRBV3-2) and TRBJ1-1, with a tentative D call TRBD1 (5 bases). CDR3 length: 16 residues. Trimming took off 6 bases at V and 4 bases at J, with 21 bases between the two ends. Germline V gene data show CDR1 as LGHDT and CDR2 as YNNKEL (reference sequence). CDR3 loop: CASSPVAGSHFTEAFF. The CDR3 nucleotides are TGTGCCAGCAGTCCTGTTGCAGGGTCCCATTTCACTGAAGCTTTCTTT.

The genes are TRBV5-4 and TRBJ1-2; no clear D. The V end was cut by 0 bases, the J end by 2 bases, with 11 bases between. This CDR3 region has 15 residues. The germline V gene encodes CDR1 SGHNT and CDR2 YYREEE (reference sequence). The CDR3 nucleotides read TGTGCCAGCAGCTTGGACACTACACGAAACTATGGCTACACCTTC. Its protein is CASSLDTTRNYGYTF.

V is TRBV18 and J is TRBJ2-7; 7 nucleotides agree with TRBD2. The CDR3 totals 18 residues. J lost 2 bases, V lost 2 bases, and 15 bases had no gene match. Germline V CDR1 and CDR2: KGHSH, LQKENI. This CDR3 is CASSPSRIPAGITYEQYF. CDR3 in DNA: TGTGCCAGCTCACCATCACGCATTCCAGCGGGGATCACCTACGAGCAGTACTTC.

This chain links TRBV27 with TRBJ1-5; 7 bases align to TRBD1. Trimming took 6 bases from V and 7 from J; bases not matched to a gene: 15. The CDR3 loop spans 16 amino acids. In germline, CDR1 is MNHEY, CDR2 SMNVEV (reference sequence). CDR3: CASSSIRGPGWQPQHF. The CDR3 nucleotides read TGTGCCAGCAGCTCCATTAGGGGGCCCGGGTGGCAGCCCCAGCATTTT.

J is TRBJ2-1 and V is TRBV3-1 (or the pseudogene TRBV3-2); 14 bases align to TRBD2. V was pared by 4 bases and J by 9 bases, with 8 bases of the junction left unmatched. Germline-derived CDR1 and CDR2 are LGHDT and YNNKEL (reference sequence). The length of the CDR3 is 16 residues. The CDR3: CASSPQGLAGEAEQFF. CDR3 nucleotides: TGTGCCAGCAGCCCCCAGGGACTAGCGGGAGAGGCTGAGCAGTTCTTC.